Presented here are 26 T cell receptor beta chains from one specimen sequenced in a study of T cells in Graves' hyperthyroidism and ophthalmopathy. Amplification yielded TCR beta CDR3 regions, with RNA transcripts as the source. The HTBI set primed first-round TCR CDR3 RT-PCR. From the multiplex PCR reads, TCRdb called clonotypes with MiXCR, one entry per CDR3 protein. The repertoire consists of about 560,000 distinct CDR3 sequences, with approximately 14% occurring once and the leading ten covering about 7%. Material: blood. The receptors here all came from a woman under 40 with Graves' hyperthyroidism.

V is TRBV12-3 or TRBV12-4 and J is TRBJ2-2, with 9 bases identical to TRBD2. V lost 5 bases and J lost 1; bases outside the gene matches: 5. This CDR3 spans 16 amino acids. The CDR3 here is CASSPLRGGNTGELFF. The DNA for the CDR3 is TGTGCCAGCAGTCCCCTGCGGGGGGGGAACACCGGGGAGCTGTTTTTT.

The chain recombines TRBV10-3 with TRBJ1-5, with D unclear. The end of the DNA aligns better with TRBJ2-3, so the J call may be wrong. The CDR3 spans 13 residues. CDR1 is ENHRY, CDR2 SYGVKD, per germline. CDR3 amino acids: CAISGGSNQPQYF. As DNA, the CDR3 is TGTGCCATCAGTGGGGGTAGCAATCAGCCCCAGTATTTT.

There are many counts of this clonotype. An end of the junction differs from the germline gene, which may be a read error. The chain combines TRBV7-7 with TRBJ2-5; a weak D match, TRBD2 (6 bases). The CDR3 is made up of 16 amino acids. The germline CDR1 and CDR2 sequences are SSHAT and FNYEAQ (reference sequence). The CDR3 here is CASSLGARTTDETQYF. The CDR3 region has the DNA TGTGCTAGCAGCTTAGGGGCGCGGACTACAGATGAGACCCAGTACTTC.

This clonotype has at least ten counts. The chain employs TRBV7-2 and TRBJ2-3; 11 bases line up with TRBD2. The V gene's germline CDR1 is SGHTA and CDR2 FQGNSA. This CDR3 comprises 17 residues. V shed 4 bases, J shed 5 bases, and the junction held 11 bases outside the gene matches. CDR3 DNA sequence: TGTGCCAGCAGCTCGTTTAGCGGGAGGGTCGAGGGAGATACGCAGTATTTT. As protein: CASSSFSGRVEGDTQYF.

This clonotype has at least ten counts. The rearrangement joins TRBV20-1 to TRBJ2-7; D remains ambiguous. This CDR3 comprises 14 residues. Trimming shortened V by 0 bases and J by 1 base, and 10 bases separated the two germline ends. Looked up from germline, CDR1 is DFQATT and CDR2 is SNEGSKA (reference sequence). CDR3 sequence reads: CSARDYKVSYEQYF. The CDR3 coding sequence is TGCAGTGCTAGAGATTATAAGGTATCCTACGAGCAGTACTTC.

This clonotype was seen a handful of times. The chain employs TRBV9 and TRBJ2-1; the match to TRBD1 covers 7 bases. V trimming: 2 bases; J trimming: 8 bases; junction bases outside the gene matches: 16. In germline, CDR1 is SGDLS, CDR2 YYNGEE. CDR3 length equals 17 residues. The CDR3 region has the DNA TGTGCCAGCAGCGTTAAAAGACAGGGCTTGGTCGGGGATGAGCAGTTCTTC. Encoded protein: CASSVKRQGLVGDEQFF.

The rearrangement links TRBV2 to TRBJ2-3; 13 bases map to TRBD2. This CDR3 comprises 16 residues. Unmatched junction bases numbered 5, after V lost 2 bases and J lost 6 bases. Germline loops: CDR1 SNHLY, CDR2 FYNNEI. The CDR3 region has the DNA TGTGCCAGCAGTGAATGGGAGACTAGCGGGAGGGATACGCAGTATTTT. Protein: CASSEWETSGRDTQYF.

This clonotype was detected ten times or more. The J gene is TRBJ2-3, the V gene TRBV7-3, with D hard to call. Germline V gene lookup returns CDR1 SGHTA and CDR2 FQGTGA. V lost 3 bases and J 2 bases, leaving 12 bases between the germline ends. This CDR3 is built from 15 residues. The CDR3 DNA follows: TGTGCCAGCAGCTTGTCGGCTAGTCCCACAGATACGCAGTATTTT. It yields the protein CASSLSASPTDTQYF. The variable domain in full, completed from reference TRBV7-3 and TRBJ2-3, reads GAGVSQTPSNKVTEKGKYVELRCDPISGHTALYWYRQSLGQGPEFLIYFQGTGAADDSGLPNDRFFAVRPEGSVSTLKIQRTERGDSAVYLCASSLSASPTDTQYFGPGTRLTVL.

J is TRBJ2-1 and V is TRBV29-1; 7 nucleotides match TRBD2. Germline-derived CDR1 and CDR2 are SQVTM and ANQGSEA. V trimming: 6 bases; J trimming: 7 bases; junction bases outside the gene matches: 6. There are 12 residues in the CDR3. CDR3 loop: CSVLRDYNEQFF. The CDR3 bases are TGCAGCGTCCTCCGGGACTATAATGAGCAGTTCTTC.

This clonotype has a handful of counts. This chain links TRBV20-1 with TRBJ2-1; D remains ambiguous. Germline assignment: CDR1 DFQATT and CDR2 SNEGSKA (reference sequence). The CDR3 consists of 16 residues. Trimming cost V 0 bases and J 6 bases, with 18 bases left between them. The CDR3 sequence is CSARDHVTAGLNEQFF. DNA of the CDR3: TGCAGTGCTAGAGATCATGTGACGGCCGGCCTCAATGAGCAGTTCTTC.

J is TRBJ1-2 and V is TRBV29-1, with 7 positions matching TRBD1. Germline V lookup: CDR1 SQVTM, CDR2 ANQGSEA. Trimming removed 5 bases from V and 2 bases from J; junction bases left unmatched: 8. This CDR3 has 14 amino acids. CDR3 nucleotide sequence: TGCAGCGTTCCTTGGGACAGTGACAACTATGGCTACACCTTC. This gives the protein CSVPWDSDNYGYTF.

There are many counts of this clonotype. CDR3 bases: TGTGCCAGCAGTTACAGCGGGAGTGGCGCAGATACGCAGTATTTT. It translates to CASSYSGSGADTQYF. The gene calls are TRBV6-5 and TRBJ2-3; 8 bases line up with TRBD2. The CDR3 covers 15 residues. The V segment lost 2 bases and the J segment 4 bases; nucleotides outside the gene matches: 5. Germline CDR1 is MNHEY and CDR2 is SVGAGI.

This clonotype was recorded at least ten times. The CDR3 loop is CASSPHSRGNTGELFF. The CDR3 DNA reads as TGTGCCAGCAGCCCCCACTCTCGCGGGAACACCGGGGAGCTGTTTTTT. The V call is TRBV7-2, the J call TRBJ2-2; D call uncertain. V lost 5 bases to trimming and J lost 1 base, with 14 bases between them. The CDR3 has 16 amino acids. Germline loops: CDR1 SGHTA, CDR2 FQGNSA.

This clonotype was picked up many times. The V call is TRBV28, the J call TRBJ1-2; D gene uncertain. CDR1 and CDR2 from the germline V gene are MDHEN and SYDVKM. The CDR3 is 12 residues long. V lost 1 base and J lost 6, with 6 bases in between. The CDR3 protein is CASSLYEDGYTF. CDR3 DNA: TGTGCCAGCAGTTTATATGAGGATGGCTACACCTTC.

The chain joins TRBV28 to TRBJ1-1; no clear D gene. The CDR3 has 13 amino acids. CDR1 and CDR2 (germline): MDHEN, SYDVKM. Trimming removed 6 bases at V and 3 bases at J, with 11 bases between. In DNA form, the CDR3 reads TGTGCCAGCAGATCATACTTCTACACTGAAGCTTTCTTT. This codes for CASRSYFYTEAFF.

There are a few counts of this clonotype. This chain uses TRBV7-9 with TRBJ1-6; D is undetermined. Germline assignment: CDR1 SEHNR and CDR2 FQNEAQ (reference sequence). The CDR3 runs 18 residues. Trimming pared 1 base from V and 0 bases from J, leaving 13 bases between. CDR3 sequence reads: CASSLEQFWSSYNSPLHF. The CDR3 DNA sequence: TGTGCCAGCAGCTTAGAACAGTTCTGGAGCTCCTATAATTCACCCCTCCACTTT.

The chain employs TRBV19 and TRBJ2-3; possible D gene TRBD2, 6 bases. In germline, CDR1 is LNHDA, CDR2 SQIVND (reference sequence). The CDR3 totals 17 residues. V was cut by 6 bases and J by 5 bases, with 24 bases left in between. The CDR3 loop is CASSRPGGARDRDTQYF. CDR3 bases: TGTGCCAGTAGCCGTCCGGGCGGGGCTAGGGATAGAGATACGCAGTATTTT.

The chain combines TRBV5-1 with TRBJ2-7; D remains unclear. Germline CDR1 reads SGHRS; CDR2 reads YFSETQ. Deletions cut 0 bases from V and 2 bases from J, with 27 bases between. There are 20 residues in the CDR3. The CDR3 DNA follows: TGCGCCAGCAGCTTGGCCGTTGGGTTGACTCCTGCAGTTCCTCCCTACGAGCAGTACTTC. Amino acids: CASSLAVGLTPAVPPYEQYF.

This clonotype was detected only a few times. A clone one base away is much larger, so this may be a read error. The gene calls are TRBV12-5 and TRBJ2-1; 13 bases map to TRBD2. Germline loops: CDR1 LGHNT, CDR2 FRNRAP. The CDR3 spans 20 residues. Unmatched junction bases numbered 14, after V lost 1 base and J lost 5 bases. This CDR3 reads CASGLGQGHGLAGVDNEQFF. The CDR3 coding sequence is TGTGCTAGTGGTTTGGGGCAGGGGCATGGACTAGCGGGAGTCGACAATGAGCAGTTCTTC.

This clonotype was picked up a small number of times. V is TRBV7-2 and J is TRBJ2-2, with 8 bases lining up with TRBD2. This CDR3 is 15 amino acids long. After removal of 2 bases from V and 7 bases from J, the junction contained 6 bases not matched to a gene. Germline V lookup: CDR1 SGHTA, CDR2 FQGNSA. The CDR3 region is CASSLRREVYGELFF. Here the CDR3 DNA reads TGTGCCAGCAGCTTAAGGCGGGAGGTGTACGGGGAGCTGTTTTTT.

This clonotype was seen at least ten times. V gene TRBV7-9 combines with J gene TRBJ1-5; a possible D gene is TRBD1 (5 bases). The germline V gene encodes CDR1 SEHNR and CDR2 FQNEAQ (reference sequence). The CDR3 sequence is 15 residues long. Trimming pared 3 bases from V and 6 bases from J, leaving 15 bases between. In nucleotides, the CDR3 is TGTGCCAGCAGCTTGGGGCAGCCAGGAGCTCAGCCCCAGCATTTT. It is translated as CASSLGQPGAQPQHF.

This clonotype turned up a few times. This chain uses TRBV7-9 with TRBJ1-5; possible D gene TRBD1, 5 bases. V shed 5 bases and J shed 5 bases, with 13 bases lying between them. Germline CDR1 SEHNR, CDR2 FQNEAQ (reference sequence). The CDR3 spans 14 residues. This CDR3 is CASSQGPDYQPQHF. The CDR3 nucleotides are TGTGCCAGCAGCCAGGGCCCGGACTATCAGCCCCAGCATTTT.

This clonotype was counted many times. The chain has TRBV30 and TRBJ1-4, with unresolved D. V gave up 0 bases and J gave up 5 bases, with 13 bases separating them. CDR3 size: 15 residues. Germline CDR1 reads GTSNPN; CDR2 reads SVGIG (reference sequence). The CDR3 sequence is CAWSVQTDRNEKLFF. CDR3 bases: TGTGCCTGGAGTGTACAGACCGACCGGAATGAAAAACTGTTTTTT.

This clonotype was picked up a small number of times. The chain links TRBV20-1 to TRBJ1-5; a weak D match, TRBD1 (5 bases). CDR3 length: 13 amino acids. Per the germline V gene, CDR1 is DFQATT and CDR2 is SNEGSKA (reference sequence). Trimming took 2 bases from V and 4 from J, leaving 9 bases between them. The CDR3 spells CSARRQRNQPQHF. The CDR3 bases are TGCAGTGCTAGAAGACAGAGGAATCAGCCCCAGCATTTT.

This clonotype was detected ten times or more. The chain is built from TRBV11-1 and TRBJ2-1; 11 bases agree with TRBD2. CDR3 size: 15 residues. V shed 5 bases, J shed 4 bases, and the junction held 4 bases outside the gene matches. CDR1 is SGHAT, CDR2 FQDESV, per germline (reference sequence). CDR3 in amino acids: CASSQLAGAYNEQFF. Written as DNA, the CDR3 is TGTGCCAGCAGCCAACTAGCGGGAGCGTACAATGAGCAGTTCTTC.

This clonotype occurred many times. The chain carries TRBV6-2 or TRBV6-3 and TRBJ2-3, with D unresolved. With 0 bases removed from V and 6 bases from J, the gap between germline ends came to 10 bases. Germline-derived CDR1 and CDR2 are MNHEY and SVGEGT. This CDR3 has 14 residues. This CDR3 reads CASSYSPRSDTQYF. The CDR3 DNA reads TGTGCCAGCAGTTACTCGCCTAGATCTGATACGCAGTATTTT.